This T cell receptor beta chain was profiled in a study of immune cell composition in non-small cell lung cancer (dated by TCRdb to between 2016 and 2019). A note on the overall study: Histologic subtype, mainly lung adenocarcinoma or squamous cell carcinoma, was assigned on the basis of H&E together with p63, CK5, Napsin A and TTF-1 immunohistochemistry. The subtype comparisons left out a handful of tumour specimens with TCR-beta data because those specimens were rare histological subtypes. Supplementary cohort #1, around 10 lung adenocarcinoma cases, had paired tumour/lung TCR-beta sequencing and TIL populations generated to assess tumour reactivity. Adaptive Biotechnologies TCR-beta sequencing was carried out on 34 to 35 paired NSCLC tumour and non-adjacent lung specimens, as well as on approximately 26 tumour-only specimens. What the study reported, not specific to this receptor: Lung squamous cell carcinoma tumours had significantly higher Top 10 clone scores and productive clonality than lung adenocarcinoma tumours. Across around eleven adenocarcinoma cases, the maximal tumour-associated clone frequency showed a strong correlation with TIL tumour reactivity, but overall clonality showed no such correlation. The reactivity cohort included only roughly nine cases, and whether tumour-reactive clones share sequences with the dominant in vivo tumour-associated clones was not shown. No significant correlation was found between tumour TCR-beta clonality and smoking pack-years. Tumour-associated clones >0.5% occurred in nearly half of NSCLC cases: around 32% of adenocarcinomas versus 75% to 80% of squamous carcinomas.

Genomic DNA was extracted with the QIAamp DNA kit from frozen aliquots of unsorted single-cell suspensions. Tumour samples were surgically resected non-small cell lung cancer tissue. Tissues were received within 2 hours of resection and processed immediately into single-cell suspensions. Tissue was broken up mechanically, digested enzymatically with DNase I, collagenase I and hyaluronidase for 25 to 35 minutes at 37 degrees C, and then filtered and RBC-lysed. As encoded in the germline V gene (reference sequence), CDR1 is SGHNT while CDR2 is YYREEE. The CDR3 runs 15 amino acids, cysteine and phenylalanine included. Only CDR3 DNA remains: 45 bases, in frame from the first base. Trimming at the junction amounts to 1 base on V and 4 bases on J, and the germline ends lie 9 bases apart. TCR-beta CDR3 regions were amplified from genomic DNA by a two-step multiplex PCR, with the second step adding Illumina-compatible adaptors. As a commercial immunoSEQ service, TCR-beta immunosequencing was carried out on an Illumina platform. On the study's bioinformatics: Repertoires were described by productive clonality and by Top 10 Clones, which is the percentage of T-cell templates coming from the ten most frequent sequences. Values for productive clonality spanned 0 to 1, where a value of 1 indicated a monoclonal population. Tumour-associated clones, identified using log10 scatter plots, were defined as sequences that made up at least 0.1% of tumour T-cell templates and were not found in the matched non-adjacent lung. Analyses were done in GraphPad Prism7 and R, with Student's t-tests for two-group comparisons, ANOVA for stages, and linear regression for relationships. TCRdb took over this immuneACCESS table, retaining in-frame rearrangements with V and J assigned. Such tables are incomplete; in checked studies, under half of the missing clones stem from an unresolved V gene, and the remainder is unexplained. The V and J calls and clone size are taken from that table; D and trimming were inferred from the DNA. For this sample the table gives some 14,000 clones, of which over 70% were detected only once. The ten top clones hold around 10% of the sample.

A word on this clone: The antigen it binds to is not known. No much larger clonotype is one base removed from it; base qualities were not supplied.

The V and J genes are TRBV5-4 and TRBJ2-6; the D gene is not confidently resolved. Sequenced material: lung tumor tissue. The sequence derives from a human donor with non-small cell lung cancer. The bases read TGTGCCAGCAGCTTGACGGGCTCCGGGGCCAACGTCCTGACTTTC. It codes for CASSLTGSGANVLTF.